Included here is one T cell receptor beta chain sequence, with context. The CDR3 runs to 18 residues. The data originate from a study of T cell responses to AZD1222 COVID-19 vaccine. TCRdb keeps only in-frame clones here, not all; method: immunoSEQ multiplex PCR. The profile shows some 110,000 clones, more than 75% of them singletons. Sequenced material: peripheral blood, taken 28 days after the second AZD1222 dose. The clonotype originates from an adult who received the AZD1222 COVID-19 vaccine. The chain links TRBV21-1 to TRBJ1-2. TRBV21-1 is labeled a pseudogene. CDR3 in amino acids: CASSNGRVQPHNGYGYTF. The CDR3 bases are TGTGCCAGCAGCAACGGCCGGGTCCAGCCCCACAACGGGTATGGCTACACCTTC.